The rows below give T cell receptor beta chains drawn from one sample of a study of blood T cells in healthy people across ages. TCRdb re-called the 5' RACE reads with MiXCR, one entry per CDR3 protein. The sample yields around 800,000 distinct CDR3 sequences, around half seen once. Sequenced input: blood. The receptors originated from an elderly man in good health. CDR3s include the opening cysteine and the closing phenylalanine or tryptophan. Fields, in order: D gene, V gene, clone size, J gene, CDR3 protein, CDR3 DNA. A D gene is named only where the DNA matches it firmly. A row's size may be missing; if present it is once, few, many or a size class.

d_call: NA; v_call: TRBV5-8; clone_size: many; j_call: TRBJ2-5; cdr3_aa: CASSIPRDPRGETQYF; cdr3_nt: TGTGCCAGCAGCATCCCACGGGACCCACGGGGAGAGACCCAGTACTTC
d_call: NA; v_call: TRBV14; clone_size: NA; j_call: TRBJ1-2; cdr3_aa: CASSQDTWNYGYTF; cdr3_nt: TGTGCCAGCAGCCAAGATACCTGGAACTATGGCTACACCTTC
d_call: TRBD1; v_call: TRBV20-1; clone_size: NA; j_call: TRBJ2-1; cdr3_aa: CSARNPGQGTNEQFF; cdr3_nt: TGCAGTGCTAGAAATCCGGGACAGGGGACCAATGAGCAGTTCTTC
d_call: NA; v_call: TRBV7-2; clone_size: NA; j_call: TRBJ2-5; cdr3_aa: CASSLQRDETQYF; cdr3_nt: TGTGCCAGCAGCTTACAGAGGGATGAGACCCAGTACTTC
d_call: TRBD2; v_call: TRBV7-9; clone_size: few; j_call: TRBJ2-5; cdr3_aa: CASSPSGGVQETQYF; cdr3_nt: TGTGCCAGCAGCCCAAGCGGGGGAGTTCAAGAGACCCAGTACTTC
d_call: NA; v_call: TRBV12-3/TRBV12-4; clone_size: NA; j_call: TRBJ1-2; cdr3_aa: CASSSDIVRGYTF; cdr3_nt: TGTGCCAGCAGTTCGGACATAGTTCGTGGCTACACCTTC
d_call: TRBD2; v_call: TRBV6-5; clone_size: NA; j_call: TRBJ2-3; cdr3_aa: CASSYSRVAGLGSDTQYF; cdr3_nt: TGTGCCAGCAGTTACTCCCGGGTAGCGGGGCTGGGTTCAGATACGCAGTATTTT
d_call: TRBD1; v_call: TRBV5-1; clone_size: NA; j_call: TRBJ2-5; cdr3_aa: CASKGQPSSETQYF; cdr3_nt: TGCGCCAGCAAGGGACAGCCCTCTTCGGAGACCCAGTACTTC
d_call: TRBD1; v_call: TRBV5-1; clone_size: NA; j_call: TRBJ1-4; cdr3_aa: CASSLDRQGGEKLFF; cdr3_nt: TGCGCCAGCAGCTTGGACCGACAGGGAGGTGAAAAACTGTTTTTT
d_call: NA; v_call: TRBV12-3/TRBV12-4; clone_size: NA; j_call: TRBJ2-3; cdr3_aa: CATREVADTQYF; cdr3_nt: TGTGCCACTAGGGAGGTCGCAGATACGCAGTATTTT
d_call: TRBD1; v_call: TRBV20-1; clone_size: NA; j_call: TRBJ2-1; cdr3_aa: CSARRDRGNEDNEQFF; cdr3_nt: TGCAGTGCTAGAAGGGACAGGGGTAATGAAGACAATGAGCAGTTCTTC
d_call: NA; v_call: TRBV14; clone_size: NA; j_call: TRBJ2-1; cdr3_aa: CASSNGGRGGRRYNEQFF; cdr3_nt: TGTGCCAGCAGCAATGGGGGCCGGGGAGGTCGTCGCTACAATGAGCAGTTCTTC
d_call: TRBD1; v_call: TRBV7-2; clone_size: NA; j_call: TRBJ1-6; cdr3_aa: CASSFGQGGSPLHF; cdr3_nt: TGTGCCAGCAGCTTTGGACAGGGTGGCTCACCCCTCCACTTT
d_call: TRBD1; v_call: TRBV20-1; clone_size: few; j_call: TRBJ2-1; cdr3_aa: CSAIPGQGTNEQFF; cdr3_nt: TGCAGTGCTATCCCGGGACAGGGGACGAATGAGCAGTTCTTC
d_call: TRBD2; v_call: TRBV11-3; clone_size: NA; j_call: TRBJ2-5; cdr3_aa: CASTRGGDLNEQYF; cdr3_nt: TGTGCCAGCACCCGGGGAGGGGACCTCAATGAGCAGTACTTC
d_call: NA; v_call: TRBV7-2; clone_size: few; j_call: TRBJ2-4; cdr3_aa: CASSLGGRARENIQYF; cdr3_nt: TGTGCCAGCAGCTTAGGGGGCAGGGCACGGGAAAACATTCAGTACTTC
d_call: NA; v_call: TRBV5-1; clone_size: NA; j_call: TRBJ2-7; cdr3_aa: CASSLALDTSSYNEQYF; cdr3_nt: TGCGCCAGCAGCTTGGCTCTCGACACCAGCTCCTACAATGAGCAGTACTTC